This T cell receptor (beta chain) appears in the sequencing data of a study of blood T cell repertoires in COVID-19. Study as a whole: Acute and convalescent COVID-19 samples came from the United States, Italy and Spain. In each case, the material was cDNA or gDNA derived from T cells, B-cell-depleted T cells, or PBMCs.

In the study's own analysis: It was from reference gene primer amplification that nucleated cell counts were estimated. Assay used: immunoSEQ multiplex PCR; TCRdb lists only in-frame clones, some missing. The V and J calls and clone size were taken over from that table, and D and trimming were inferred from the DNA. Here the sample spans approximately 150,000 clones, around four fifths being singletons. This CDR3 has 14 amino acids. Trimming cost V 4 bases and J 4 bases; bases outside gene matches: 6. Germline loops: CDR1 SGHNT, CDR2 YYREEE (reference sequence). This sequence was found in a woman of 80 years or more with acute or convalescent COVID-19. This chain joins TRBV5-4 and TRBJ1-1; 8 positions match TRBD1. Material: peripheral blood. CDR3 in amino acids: CASSATGEGTEAFF. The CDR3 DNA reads TGTGCCAGCAGCGCGACAGGGGAGGGCACTGAAGCTTTCTTT.